This T cell receptor (beta chain) derives from a study of OX40 agonist ivuxolimab in advanced cancers. Germline V gene data show CDR1 as SGHVS and CDR2 as FNYEAQ. V lost 2 bases, J lost 1 base, and 14 bases lay in between. CDR3 length: 16 residues. Here immunoSEQ multiplex PCR was the method, and the copy in TCRdb shows in-frame clones only, minus some. The sample includes 40,000 to 50,000 clones, 82% of them seen just once. The rearrangement links TRBV7-6 to TRBJ1-1; possible D gene TRBD1, 5 bases. The sequence derives from an adult with an advanced solid tumor such as melanoma, head and neck, liver or kidney cancer. Sequences were derived from CD4+ or CD8+ T cells sorted from blood, sampled in a trial of the OX40 agonist ivuxolimab. CDR3 residues: CASSLQPGLKNTEAFF. The CDR3 DNA follows: TGTGCCAGCAGCTTACAACCGGGACTTAAGAACACTGAAGCTTTCTTT.